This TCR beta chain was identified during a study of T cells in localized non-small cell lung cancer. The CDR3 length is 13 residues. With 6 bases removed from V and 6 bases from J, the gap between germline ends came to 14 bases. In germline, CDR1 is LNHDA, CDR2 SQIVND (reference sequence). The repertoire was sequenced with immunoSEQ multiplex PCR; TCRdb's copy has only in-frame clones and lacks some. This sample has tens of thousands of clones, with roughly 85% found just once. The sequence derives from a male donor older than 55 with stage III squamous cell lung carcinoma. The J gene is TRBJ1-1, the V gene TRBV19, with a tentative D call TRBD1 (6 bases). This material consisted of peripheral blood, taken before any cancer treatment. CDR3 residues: CASSLRQASEAFF. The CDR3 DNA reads TGTGCCAGTAGCCTACGACAGGCGTCTGAAGCTTTCTTT. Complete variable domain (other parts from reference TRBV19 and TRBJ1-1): DGGITQSPKYLFRKEGQNVTLSCEQNLNHDAMYWYRQDPGQGLRLIYYSQIVNDFQKGDIAEGYSVSREKKESFPLTVTSAQKNPTAFYLCASSLRQASEAFFGQGTRLTVV.